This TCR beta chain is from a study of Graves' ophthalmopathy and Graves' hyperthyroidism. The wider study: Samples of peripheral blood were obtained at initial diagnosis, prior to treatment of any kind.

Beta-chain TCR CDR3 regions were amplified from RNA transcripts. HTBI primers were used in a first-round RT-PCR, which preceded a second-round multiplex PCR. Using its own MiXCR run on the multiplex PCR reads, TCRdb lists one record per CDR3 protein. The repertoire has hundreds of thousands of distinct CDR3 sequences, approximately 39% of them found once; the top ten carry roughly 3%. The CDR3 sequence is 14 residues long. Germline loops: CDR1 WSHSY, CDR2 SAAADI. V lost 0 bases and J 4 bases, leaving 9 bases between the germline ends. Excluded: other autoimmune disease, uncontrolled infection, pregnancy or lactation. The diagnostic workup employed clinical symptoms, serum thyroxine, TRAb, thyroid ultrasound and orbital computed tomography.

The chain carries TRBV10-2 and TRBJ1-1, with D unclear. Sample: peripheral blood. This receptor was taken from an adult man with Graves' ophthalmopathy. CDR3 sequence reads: CASSESTGSTEAFF. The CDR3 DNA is TGCGCCAGCAGTGAGTCGACGGGGTCCACTGAAGCTTTCTTT.